This T cell receptor beta chain was obtained from a study of patients and donors after allogeneic stem cell transplantation. The length of the CDR3 is 14 residues. Unmatched junction bases numbered 4, after V lost 4 bases and J lost 0 bases. Germline-derived CDR1 and CDR2 are SQVTM and ANQGSEA. TCRdb re-derived calls from the RT-PCR reads in MiXCR, one entry per CDR3 protein. Of about 150,000 distinct CDR3 sequences listed, approximately 24% are singletons. Sequenced input: blood, either unsorted or a sorted T cell fraction (not recorded which). This rearrangement joins TRBV29-1 to TRBJ2-7, with TRBD1 matching over 9 bases. The TCR was taken from a human donor who was either an allogeneic HSCT recipient or a stem cell or donor lymphocyte infusion donor (not recorded which). It is not recorded whose cells these are; they may come from a transplant donor. CDR3 DNA: TGCAGCGTTGCGGGGACAGGGAGCTCCTACGAGCAGTACTTC. As protein: CSVAGTGSSYEQYF.